Described below is a single T cell receptor beta chain sequence and its context. The data stem from a study of blood T cell repertoires in COVID-19. V lost 1 base, J lost 3 bases, and 7 bases lay in between. This CDR3 contains 14 residues. CDR1 and CDR2 from the germline V gene are KGHSH and LQKENI. Sequencing was performed with immunoSEQ multiplex PCR; in TCRdb, only in-frame clones are kept and a portion is missing. Of some 210,000 clones in the sample, about 88% were seen once. The sequencing input was peripheral blood. The chain links TRBV18 to TRBJ1-3, with D unresolved. This clonotype was obtained from a woman aged 40 to 55 who had recovered from COVID-19. CDR3 sequence (DNA): TGTGCCAGCTCACCACGTTCGGTTGGAAACACCATATATTTT. Translation: CASSPRSVGNTIYF.